This is a list of T cell receptor beta chains from one sample in a study of cytomegalovirus exposure and HLA in healthy donors. The repertoire was sequenced with immunoSEQ multiplex PCR; TCRdb's copy has only in-frame clones and lacks some. Among roughly 170,000 clones, around 79% were seen once, and the ten largest hold more than 2.5%. The source material was PBMCs. The receptors derive from a female donor in good health and CMV-seronegative. CDR3s include the opening cysteine and the closing phenylalanine or tryptophan. A D gene is named only where the DNA matches it firmly. Size is omitted from some rows. Given values are once, few, many or a class for expanded clones.

size	J	V	D	DNA	CDR3
-	TRBJ1-1	TRBV11-3	-	TGTGCCAGCAGCCTTCAGGGTTACACTGAAGCTTTCTTT	CASSLQGYTEAFF
few	TRBJ1-6	TRBV7-2	-	TGTGCCAGCAGCCCGCGGGTGCGGGGCCCCTATAATTCACCCCTCCACTTT	CASSPRVRGPYNSPLHF
-	TRBJ2-7	TRBV7-2	TRBD2	TGTGCCAGCAGCTTAGGGCCCCTGACTAGCGGGAGCTACGAGCAGTACTTC	CASSLGPLTSGSYEQYF
few	TRBJ2-2	TRBV5-8	TRBD1	TGTGCCAGCAGCCGGGGACAGCCGAACACCGGGGAGCTGTTTTTT	CASSRGQPNTGELFF
-	TRBJ1-6	TRBV7-2	TRBD1	TGTGCCAGCAGCCGGACGAGGGACAGTTCACCCCTCCACTTT	CASSRTRDSSPLHF
-	TRBJ1-1	TRBV6-6	-	TGTGCCAGCAGTTACGCGGAGACTGAAGCTTTCTTT	CASSYAETEAFF
once	TRBJ1-4	TRBV7-9	-	TGTGCCAGCAGCCTAGGGTCCACGGGTGAAAAACTGTTTTTT	CASSLGSTGEKLFF
few	TRBJ2-2	TRBV7-9	-	TGTGCCAGCAGCGGAATACAGGCCAACACCGGGGAGCTGTTTTTT	CASSGIQANTGELFF
-	TRBJ1-1	TRBV5-1	TRBD1	TGCGCCAGCAGCCCTCGAGAGACAGGGCTGAACACTGAAGCTTTCTTT	CASSPRETGLNTEAFF
few	TRBJ1-2	TRBV4-2	-	TGTGCCAGCCTGGGCCAGGATGGCTACACCTTC	CASLGQDGYTF
-	TRBJ2-5	TRBV7-9	-	TGTGCCAGCAGCTTAGGTCACGGGTCCCGGGAGACCCAGTACTTC	CASSLGHGSRETQYF
-	TRBJ2-2	TRBV9	TRBD2	TGTGCCAGCAGCGACAGGGCGGGGGGGGTGGGCACCGGGGAGCTGTTTTTT	CASSDRAGGVGTGELFF
-	TRBJ1-3	TRBV7-2	-	TGTGCCAGCAGCTTACGACGGGACGGGAGGGGGATCTCTGGAAACACCATATATTTT	CASSLRRDGRGISGNTIYF
-	TRBJ1-1	TRBV5-1	TRBD1	TGCGCCAGTCGACTACCTCTCGGGACAGGGATGAACACTGAAGCTTTCTTT	CASRLPLGTGMNTEAFF
-	TRBJ2-1	TRBV7-3	-	TGTGCCAGCAGCCAGGGCCTACACAATGAGCAGTTCTTC	CASSQGLHNEQFF
-	TRBJ2-3	TRBV27	TRBD2	TGTGCCAGCAGTTTATCGCTAGCGGGAGTTTCGGATACGCAGTATTTT	CASSLSLAGVSDTQYF
few	TRBJ1-2	TRBV6-5	-	TGTGCCAGCAGTCAGCGGACGGAGGGAGGCTACACCTTC	CASSQRTEGGYTF
once	TRBJ2-5	TRBV30	TRBD2	TGTGCCTGGAATGGTAACGGGGGGGAGACCCAGTACTTC	CAWNGNGGETQYF
-	TRBJ2-5	TRBV11-2	TRBD1	TGTGCCAGCAGCTCGGCCCCACAGGGGCGGTGGGAGACCCAGTACTTC	CASSSAPQGRWETQYF
-	TRBJ1-1	TRBV18	-	TGTGCCAGCTCACCACTCGGGGGGACTGAAGCTTTCTTT	CASSPLGGTEAFF
few	TRBJ2-3	TRBV29-1	-	TGCAGCGTGAGGGGGTCGGGAACAGATACGCAGTATTTT	CSVRGSGTDTQYF
-	TRBJ2-1	TRBV9	-	TGTGCCAGCAGCGTAGGTGTAGCGGACTCCTACAATGAGCAGTTCTTC	CASSVGVADSYNEQFF
-	TRBJ2-7	TRBV11-3	-	TGTGCCAGCAGCTTGAGGGGGGGCTACGAGCAGTACTTC	CASSLRGGYEQYF
-	TRBJ2-1	TRBV9	TRBD1	TGTGCCAGCAGCGTAGCGACAGGGGGCGGGTACAATGAGCAGTTCTTC	CASSVATGGGYNEQFF
-	TRBJ2-5	TRBV6-5	TRBD2	TGTGCCAGCAGTTACTCGGGGACTAGTGGAGAGACCCAGTACTTC	CASSYSGTSGETQYF
-	TRBJ2-7	TRBV28	-	TGTGCCAGCGAGTTAACAACAGGGCAGCAGTACTTC	CASELTTGQQYF
-	TRBJ2-1	TRBV15	TRBD2	TGTGCCACCAATAGCGGGGGGCTTTACTACAATGAGCAGTTCTTC	CATNSGGLYYNEQFF
-	TRBJ2-5	TRBV7-7	TRBD2	TGTGCTAGCAGCTTAGATACGGGAGCGGGGGAGACCCAGTACTTC	CASSLDTGAGETQYF
once	TRBJ2-3	TRBV4-2	TRBD2	TGTGCCAGCAGAGATAGCGGGGGGGGAACAGATACGCAGTATTTT	CASRDSGGGTDTQYF
once	TRBJ2-7	TRBV30	TRBD1	TGTGCCTGGAGTGTACTAGGCAGGGGGATCTACGAGCAGTACTTC	CAWSVLGRGIYEQYF
once	TRBJ2-1	TRBV5-8	TRBD1	TGTGCCAGCAGCCCCGACAGGGGGCCCGATGAGCAGTTCTTC	CASSPDRGPDEQFF
-	TRBJ2-7	TRBV7-9	-	TGTGCCAGCAGCTCCCTCGCGGGCGAGCAGTACTTC	CASSSLAGEQYF
-	TRBJ2-7	TRBV6-6	TRBD1	TGTGCCAGCAGGTGGACAGGGGCGTACGAGCAGTACTTC	CASRWTGAYEQYF
-	TRBJ1-4	TRBV15	TRBD1	TGTGCCACCAGCAGAGATCGGGAGGGGGCAGAGGAAAAACTGTTTTTT	CATSRDREGAEEKLFF
few	TRBJ1-1	TRBV27	TRBD1	TGTGCCAGCAGTTTAGGGACAGGGGGTTACACTGAAGCTTTCTTT	CASSLGTGGYTEAFF
-	TRBJ1-4	TRBV19	TRBD1	TGTGCCAGTAGCCGACAGGGGGTAACTAATGAAAAACTGTTTTTT	CASSRQGVTNEKLFF
-	TRBJ1-2	TRBV2	TRBD1	TGTGCCAGCGGAATGGACAGGCGCTATGGCTACACCTTC	CASGMDRRYGYTF
few	TRBJ2-5	TRBV6-5	-	TGTGCCAGCAGTTACTCGAGGAGGGAGACCCAGTACTTC	CASSYSRRETQYF
-	TRBJ2-3	TRBV4-1	-	TGCGCCAGCAGCCGGACTGGTGCGAGGGGAGGCGATACGCAGTATTTT	CASSRTGARGGDTQYF
-	TRBJ2-2	TRBV10-3	-	TGTGCCATCCAAGGGGGGGCGAACACCGGGGAGCTGTTTTTT	CAIQGGANTGELFF
-	TRBJ1-1	TRBV28	-	TGTGCCACCACTGAATCGAACTCTGAAGCTTTCTTT	CATTESNSEAFF
-	TRBJ2-1	TRBV6-4	-	TGTGCCAGCAGTGACTCGGCGGGACGGGATGAGCAGTTCTTC	CASSDSAGRDEQFF
-	TRBJ2-7	TRBV5-1	TRBD1	TGCGCCAGCAGCTTGGGGACAGGGGCCTACGAGCAGTACTTC	CASSLGTGAYEQYF
once	TRBJ1-1	TRBV14	TRBD1	TGTGCCAGCAGCTTCGGACAGGGGAAAGCTTTCTTT	CASSFGQGKAFF
-	TRBJ2-1	TRBV9	TRBD1	TGTGCCAGCAGCGTCGGACAGGACGGGTATGAGCAGTTCTTC	CASSVGQDGYEQFF
-	TRBJ1-4	TRBV7-2	-	TGTGCCAGCACCCTGGACAGAGCCTCAACTAATGAAAAACTGTTTTTT	CASTLDRASTNEKLFF